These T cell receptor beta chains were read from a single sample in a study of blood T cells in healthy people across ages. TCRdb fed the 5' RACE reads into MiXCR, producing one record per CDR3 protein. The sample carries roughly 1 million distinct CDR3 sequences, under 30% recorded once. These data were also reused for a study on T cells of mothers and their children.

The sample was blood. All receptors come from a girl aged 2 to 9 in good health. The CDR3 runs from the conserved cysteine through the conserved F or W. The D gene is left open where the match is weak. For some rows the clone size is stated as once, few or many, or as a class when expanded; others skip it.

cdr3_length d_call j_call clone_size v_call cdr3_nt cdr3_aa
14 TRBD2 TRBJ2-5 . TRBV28 TGTGCCAGCAGTATAGCGGGACTGGGTCAGACCCAGTACTTC CASSIAGLGQTQYF
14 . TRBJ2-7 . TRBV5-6 TGTGCCAGCAGCTTGGAGTCGGGTCATAACGAGCAGTACTTC CASSLESGHNEQYF
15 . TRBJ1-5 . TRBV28 TGTGCCAGCAGTTACGCGGCTAAATGGGGTCAGCCCCAGCATTTT CASSYAAKWGQPQHF
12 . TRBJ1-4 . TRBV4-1 TGCGCCAGCAGCCAAGTTCGTGAAAAACTGTTTTTT CASSQVREKLFF
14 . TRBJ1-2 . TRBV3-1 TGTGCCAGCAGCCAAGGTGACGGATTCTATGGCTACACCTTC CASSQGDGFYGYTF
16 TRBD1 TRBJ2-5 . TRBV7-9 TGTGCCAGCAGCTCCCGACAGGGAAGGAACCAAGAGACCCAGTACTTC CASSSRQGRNQETQYF
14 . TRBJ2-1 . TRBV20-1 TGCAGTGCCCGGTCACAACTAACTGGGGATGAGCAGTTCTTC CSARSQLTGDEQFF
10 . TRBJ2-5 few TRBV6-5 TGTAAACCAGACGGAGAGACCCAGTACTTC CKPDGETQYF
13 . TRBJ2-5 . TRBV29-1 TGCAGCGTTGAAGATCTTCAGGGGTTCAGGTGGTTCTTC CSVEDLQGFRWFF
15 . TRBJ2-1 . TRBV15 TGTGCCACCCTCGGGGGACCCACAGCCTACAATGAGCAGTTCTTC CATLGGPTAYNEQFF
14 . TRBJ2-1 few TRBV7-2 TGTGCCAGCAGCCCAGCCCCGCTGTACAATGAGCAGTTCTTC CASSPAPLYNEQFF
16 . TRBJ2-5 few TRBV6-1 TGTGCCAGCAGTGCCCACCTGCGGGGGCCAGGAGAGACCCAGTACTTC CASSAHLRGPGETQYF
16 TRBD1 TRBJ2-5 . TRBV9 TGTGCCAGCAGCGTAAGTGAGGGGGCTATTTATTCCGGGCAGTACTTC CASSVSEGAIYSGQYF
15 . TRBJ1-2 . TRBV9 TGTGCCAGCAGCGTATCCGGCGTAGCTAACTATGGCTACACCTTC CASSVSGVANYGYTF
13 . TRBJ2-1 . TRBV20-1 TGCAGTGCTAGCGACCGGCCGGGGGCAGGGCAGTTCTTC CSASDRPGAGQFF
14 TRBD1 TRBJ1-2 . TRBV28 TGTGCCAGCAGTAGATACAGGGGCGGCTATGGCTACACCTTC CASSRYRGGYGYTF
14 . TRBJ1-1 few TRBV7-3 TGTGCCAGCAGCCTTGATGGGGCGACGACTGAAGCTTTCTTT CASSLDGATTEAFF
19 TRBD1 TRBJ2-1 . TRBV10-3 TGTGCCACCCGAACGTCGGTATTTATTAGGACAGGGGGAGAGGATGAGCAGTTCTTC CATRTSVFIRTGGEDEQFF
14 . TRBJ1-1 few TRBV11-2 TGTGCCAGCAGCTTAACGAGGCAGGAGCTTCAAGCTTTCTTT CASSLTRQELQAFF
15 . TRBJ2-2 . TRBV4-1 TGCGCCAGCAGCCACCGAGAGGGTGCCACCGGGGAGCTGTTTTTT CASSHREGATGELFF
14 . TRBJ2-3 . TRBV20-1 TGCAGTGCTAGTGTGTCAGGGGGCACAGATACGCAGTATTTT CSASVSGGTDTQYF
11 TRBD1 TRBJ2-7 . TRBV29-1 TGCAGCCTTGCCATCAGGGGGGAGCAGTACTTC CSLAIRGEQYF
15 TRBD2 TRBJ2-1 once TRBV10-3 TGTGCCACCCTTGGGCACGGGACTACCAACAATGAGCAGTTCTTC CATLGHGTTNNEQFF
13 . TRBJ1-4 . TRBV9 TGTGCCAGCAGCGTAGGGTCCGGCGAAAAACTGTTTTTT CASSVGSGEKLFF
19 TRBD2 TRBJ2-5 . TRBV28 TGTGCCAGCAGACCTAACCCCCGGACTAGCGGGAGTCTTGAGGAGACCCAGTACTTC CASRPNPRTSGSLEETQYF